The T cell receptor (beta chain) under discussion was sequenced for a study of identical twins. General study points: Cross-sectional statistical analysis was relied on for the conclusions, without the same donors being followed. Among out-of-frame alpha sequences shared by twins, low generation probability occurred in excess.

Concerning this clonotype itself: As yet, its antigen is unknown.

TCRdb fed the 5' RACE reads into MiXCR, producing one record per CDR3 protein. The sample lists hundreds of thousands of distinct CDR3 sequences, roughly 26% occurring once. The same sample was also studied in work on T cells expressing NK-cell markers.

Sequencing was carried out using CD4+ T cells sorted from blood. The receptor's source is a woman between 18 and 30 years old in good health.

CDR3 in amino acids: CASSVGVGYSNQPQHF. CDR3 nucleotide sequence: TGTGCCAGCAGCGTAGGGGTCGGGTATAGCAATCAGCCCCAGCATTTT. The J gene is TRBJ1-5, the V gene TRBV9; D uncertain. In germline, CDR1 is SGDLS, CDR2 YYNGEE. This CDR3 is built from 16 residues. The ends were cut back, 0 bases at V and 0 bases at J, with 10 bases in the middle.